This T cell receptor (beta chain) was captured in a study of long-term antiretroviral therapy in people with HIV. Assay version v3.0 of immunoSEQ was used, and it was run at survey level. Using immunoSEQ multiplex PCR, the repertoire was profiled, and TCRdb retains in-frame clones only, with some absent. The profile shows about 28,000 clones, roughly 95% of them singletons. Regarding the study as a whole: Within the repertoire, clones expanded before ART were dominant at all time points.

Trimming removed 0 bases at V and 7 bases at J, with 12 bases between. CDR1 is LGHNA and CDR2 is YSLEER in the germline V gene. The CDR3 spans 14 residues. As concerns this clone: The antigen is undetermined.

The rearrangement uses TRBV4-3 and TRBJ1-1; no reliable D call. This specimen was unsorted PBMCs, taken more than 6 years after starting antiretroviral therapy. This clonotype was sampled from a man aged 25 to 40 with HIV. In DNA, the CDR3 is TGCGCCAGCAGCCAAGATTTAGGGAGAGGTGAAGCTTTCTTT. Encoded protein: CASSQDLGRGEAFF.